The present TCR beta chain was sequenced within a study of CD4 T cells in relation to SARS-CoV-2 and coronaviruses. Overall study: TCR beta CDR3s were sequenced after roughly 10-day antigen culture of PBMCs. No peptide or an HIV-1 Nef peptide pool served as negative control.

Concerning this clone itself: Antigen: not known.

Unexposed donor CD4+ T cells date from about 2011-2019, before the COVID-19 pandemic. The cells were cultured for over eight days before CD4+ T cells were isolated. Cells permitting, SARS-CoV-2 S/N and four cold-coronavirus spikes were tested on unexposed-donor CD4+ T cells. Trimming took 1 base from V and 5 from J; bases not matched to a gene: 3. CDR1 and CDR2 from the germline V gene are SGHTA and FQGNSA. CDR3 length equals 15 residues. Findings of the study overall: Crossreactive clones expanded significantly less to SARS-CoV-2 than monoreactive clones.

Data came from immunoSEQ multiplex PCR; TCRdb stores just in-frame clones and leaves some out. Of about 19,000 clones detected, over 65% appear once; the ten largest clones hold approximately 23%. The sequenced material came from CD4+ T cells from PBMCs, cultured in vitro. The receptor was isolated from a human donor in good health. The rearrangement uses TRBV7-2 and TRBJ2-5, with TRBD2 identical over 11 bases. In DNA form, the CDR3 reads TGTGCCAGCAGCTTAGTAGCGGGAGGGGGGGAGACCCAGTACTTC. Translation: CASSLVAGGGETQYF.